This TCR beta chain was obtained from a study of T cell repertoires in ileal Crohn's disease (dated by TCRdb to between 2019 and 2020). For context, the study as a whole: The median duration of disease was approximately 7.9 years, and at the time of surgery around 40% of patients were active smokers. A total of roughly 150 mucosal samples from approximately 57 patients were sequenced, collected from several sites on the surgical specimen and at postoperative endoscopy. M6 samples were neoterminal ileum biopsies taken at postoperative colonoscopy. Postoperative therapy was given to about half of the patients, with thiopurines administered to about a dozen patients and anti-TNF agents administered to 15 to 20 patients. The study ran alongside a multicentre cohort designed to identify predictors of early endoscopic recurrence after ileocolonic resection. Surgery was performed for a complication in all patients, with stricturing disease in 61% and penetrating disease in approximately 40%. Endoscopic postoperative recurrence was defined by a Rutgeerts score above i0. A prospective multicentre cohort supplied the 50 or so Crohn's disease patients whose TCR repertoires were analysed. Results and caveats for the whole study, not just this receptor: Only a subgroup of patients, of unstated size, had their mucosal CD4 and CD8 T cells sorted and sequenced. A significantly higher proportion of clonal expansions was observed in active smokers at surgery than in non-smokers (about 25% vs 18%, p=0.02). Compared with CD4 T cells, sorted CD8 T cells contained more high-frequency clones, which suggests that the mucosal expansions were mostly CD8. Higher high-frequency clone percentages at surgery were associated with endoscopic recurrence; all patients with clonality above 26.8% (18/57) had recurrence. Within the first year after surgery, the timing of postoperative endoscopy varied, and the median delay was 6.9 months.

As encoded in the germline V gene, CDR1 is MDHEN while CDR2 is SYDVKM. V and J are truncated by 2 bases and 7 bases respectively, leaving an intervening sequence of 18 bases. The CDR3 measures 16 amino acids from cysteine to phenylalanine. Only the CDR3 DNA is retained, 48 bases long and in frame from the first base. The time point label of this sample denotes: neoterminal ileum biopsy at postoperative endoscopy, about 6 months after surgery. Eligible patients were adults with ileal or ileocolonic Crohn's disease who had an indication for ileocolonic resection. Whole ileal mucosal biopsies were kept frozen at -80 degrees C prior to DNA extraction. Genomic DNA was isolated from frozen whole biopsies using a TRizol-based method, and the DNA was quantified with a NanoDrop 2000 spectrophotometer. As for this clone: Its antigen is currently not known. No base quality values were provided; no much bigger clone lies one nucleotide off.

Roughly 500 nanograms of biopsy DNA per sample were submitted for commercial TCRB immunosequencing. Adaptive Biotechnology amplified the CDR3 regions from genomic DNA with a two-step multiplex PCR designed to control amplification bias. The first PCR used primers for every V and J gene segment; the second PCR added barcodes and Illumina adapters. CDR3 libraries were sequenced using an Illumina instrument. The authors' analysis ran thus. Vendor-provided pipelines were combined with custom analysis of raw data in R/Bioconductor under R version 3.3.0. Clonality, which ranges from 0 to 1, was calculated as the inverse of the normalised Shannon entropy across all productive clones. High-frequency clones were defined as the repertoire share of the top 100 clones, retaining only clones passing a 95% confidence test. The Simpson index measured repertoire diversity, and the Morisita-Horn index measured overlap between samples. TCRdb retrieved this table from immuneACCESS and kept in-frame rearrangements only. Not all clones are present; in checked studies, unresolved V genes account for under half, and no reason is known for the remainder. V, J and clone size are taken as reported in that table, and D and trimming were inferred from the DNA itself. This sample is represented by about 11,000 clones; 55% to 80% of them were singletons. The leading ten clones occupy approximately 8% of the sample.

The sequence joins TRBV28 to TRBJ1-5, with a weak D call of TRBD1 (5 bases match). This receptor was identified in an adult with Crohn's disease. Sequenced sample: ileal tissue. The DNA sequence is as follows: TGTGCCAGCAGTTTACTACCGGGGGGGGAAGGACAGCCCCAGCATTTT. Its protein is CASSLLPGGEGQPQHF.